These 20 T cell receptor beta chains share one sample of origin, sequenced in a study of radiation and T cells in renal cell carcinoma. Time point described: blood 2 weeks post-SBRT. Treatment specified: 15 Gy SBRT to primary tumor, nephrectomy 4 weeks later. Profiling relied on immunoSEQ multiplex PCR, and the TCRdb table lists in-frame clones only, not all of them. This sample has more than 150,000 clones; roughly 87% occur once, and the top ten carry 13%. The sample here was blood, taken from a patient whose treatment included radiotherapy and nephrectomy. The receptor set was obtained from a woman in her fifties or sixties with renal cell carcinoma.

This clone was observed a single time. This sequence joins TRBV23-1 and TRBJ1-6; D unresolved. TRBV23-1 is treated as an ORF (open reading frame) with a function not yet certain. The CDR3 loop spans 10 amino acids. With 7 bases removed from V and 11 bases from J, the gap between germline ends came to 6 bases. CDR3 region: CASIAAPLHF. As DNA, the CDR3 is TGCGCCAGCATCGCGGCACCCCTCCACTTT.

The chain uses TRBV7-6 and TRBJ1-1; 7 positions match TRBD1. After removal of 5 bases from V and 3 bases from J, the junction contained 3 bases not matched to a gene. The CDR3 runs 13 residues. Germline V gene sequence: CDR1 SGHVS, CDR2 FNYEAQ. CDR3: CASSPTGDTEAFF. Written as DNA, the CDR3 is TGTGCCAGCAGCCCTACAGGGGACACTGAAGCTTTCTTT.

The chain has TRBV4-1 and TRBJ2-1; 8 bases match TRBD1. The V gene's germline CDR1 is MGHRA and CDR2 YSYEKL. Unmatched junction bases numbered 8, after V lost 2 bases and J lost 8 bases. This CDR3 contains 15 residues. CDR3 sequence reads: CASSQRDTGGYEQFF. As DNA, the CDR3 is TGCGCCAGCAGCCAAAGGGATACAGGGGGGTATGAGCAGTTCTTC.

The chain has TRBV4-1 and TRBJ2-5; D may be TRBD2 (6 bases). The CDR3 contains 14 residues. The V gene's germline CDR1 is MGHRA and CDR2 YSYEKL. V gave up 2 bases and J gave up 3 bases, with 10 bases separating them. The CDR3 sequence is CASSQSSGEETQYF. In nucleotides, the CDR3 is TGCGCCAGCAGCCAATCCTCGGGGGAAGAGACCCAGTACTTC.

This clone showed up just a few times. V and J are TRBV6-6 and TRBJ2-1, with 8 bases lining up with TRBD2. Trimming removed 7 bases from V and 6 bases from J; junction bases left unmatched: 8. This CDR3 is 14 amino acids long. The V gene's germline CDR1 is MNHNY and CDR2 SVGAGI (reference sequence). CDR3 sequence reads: CASTGGLILNEQFF. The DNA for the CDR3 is TGTGCCAGCACGGGGGGGCTTATTCTCAATGAGCAGTTCTTC.

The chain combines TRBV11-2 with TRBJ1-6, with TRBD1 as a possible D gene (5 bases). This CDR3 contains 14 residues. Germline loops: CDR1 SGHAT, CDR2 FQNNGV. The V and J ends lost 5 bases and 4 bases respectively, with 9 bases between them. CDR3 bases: TGTGCCAGCAGCACGGGGGGTTATAATTCACCCCTCCACTTT. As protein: CASSTGGYNSPLHF. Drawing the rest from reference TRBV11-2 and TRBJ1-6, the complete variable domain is EAGVAQSPRYKIIEKRQSVAFWCNPISGHATLYWYQQILGQGPKLLIQFQNNGVVDDSQLPKDRFSAERLKGVDSTLKIQPAKLEDSAVYLCASSTGGYNSPLHFGNGTRLTVT.

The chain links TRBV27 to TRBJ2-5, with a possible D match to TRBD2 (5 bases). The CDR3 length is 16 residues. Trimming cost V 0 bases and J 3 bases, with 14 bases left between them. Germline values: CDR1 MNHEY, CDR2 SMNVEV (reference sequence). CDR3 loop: CASSLSGVRREETQYF. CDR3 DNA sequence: TGTGCCAGCAGTTTATCCGGGGTGAGGCGAGAAGAGACCCAGTACTTC.

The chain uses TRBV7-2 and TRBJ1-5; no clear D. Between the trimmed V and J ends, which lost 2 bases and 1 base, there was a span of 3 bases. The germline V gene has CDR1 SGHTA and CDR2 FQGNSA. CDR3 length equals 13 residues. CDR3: CASSLQSNQPQHF. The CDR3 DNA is TGTGCCAGCAGCTTACAAAGCAATCAGCCCCAGCATTTT.

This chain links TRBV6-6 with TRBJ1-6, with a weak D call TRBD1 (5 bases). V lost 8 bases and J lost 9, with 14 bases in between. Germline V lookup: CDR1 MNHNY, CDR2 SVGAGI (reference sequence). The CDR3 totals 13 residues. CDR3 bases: TGTGCCAGCGTGGGGGGATGGGGTTCACCCCTCCACTTT. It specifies CASVGGWGSPLHF.

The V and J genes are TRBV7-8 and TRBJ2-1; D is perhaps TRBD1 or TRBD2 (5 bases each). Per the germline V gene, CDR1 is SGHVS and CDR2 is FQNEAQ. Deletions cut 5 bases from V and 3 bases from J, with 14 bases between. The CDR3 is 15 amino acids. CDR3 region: CASSREARGYNEQFF. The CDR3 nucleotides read TGTGCCAGCAGCCGGGAAGCGAGGGGCTACAATGAGCAGTTCTTC.

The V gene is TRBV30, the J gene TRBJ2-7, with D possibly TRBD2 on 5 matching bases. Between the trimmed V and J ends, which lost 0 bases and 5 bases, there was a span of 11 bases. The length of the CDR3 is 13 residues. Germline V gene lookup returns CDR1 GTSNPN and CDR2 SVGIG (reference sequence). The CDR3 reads CAWSVGLAHEQYF. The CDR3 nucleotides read TGTGCCTGGAGTGTCGGGCTAGCCCACGAGCAGTACTTC.

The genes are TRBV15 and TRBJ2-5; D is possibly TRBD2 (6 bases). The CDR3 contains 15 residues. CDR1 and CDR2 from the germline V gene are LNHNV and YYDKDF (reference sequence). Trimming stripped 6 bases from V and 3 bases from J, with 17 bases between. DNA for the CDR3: TGTGCCACCAGTTTAGGTGGGACTCTAAAAGAGACCCAGTACTTC. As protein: CATSLGGTLKETQYF.

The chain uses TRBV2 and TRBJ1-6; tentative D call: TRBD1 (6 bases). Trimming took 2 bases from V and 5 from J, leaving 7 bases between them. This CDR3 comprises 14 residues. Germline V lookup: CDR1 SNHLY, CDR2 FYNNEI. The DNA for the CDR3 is TGTGCCAGCAGTGAAAGGGGGGATAATTCACCCCTCCACTTT. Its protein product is CASSERGDNSPLHF.

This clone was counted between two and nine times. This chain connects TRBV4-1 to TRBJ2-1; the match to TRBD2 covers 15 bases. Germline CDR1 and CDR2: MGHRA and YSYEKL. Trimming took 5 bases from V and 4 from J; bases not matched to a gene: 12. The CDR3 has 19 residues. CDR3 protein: CASSSAGTSGGLVYNEQFF. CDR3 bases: TGCGCCAGCAGCTCCGCTGGGACTAGCGGGGGGTTGGTTTACAATGAGCAGTTCTTC.

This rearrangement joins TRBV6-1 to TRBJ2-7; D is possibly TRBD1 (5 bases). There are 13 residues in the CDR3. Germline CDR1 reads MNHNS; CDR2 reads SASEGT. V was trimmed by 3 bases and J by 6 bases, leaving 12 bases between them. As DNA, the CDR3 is TGTGCCAGCAGTGATGTACAGGTAACCGAGCAGTACTTC. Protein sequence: CASSDVQVTEQYF.

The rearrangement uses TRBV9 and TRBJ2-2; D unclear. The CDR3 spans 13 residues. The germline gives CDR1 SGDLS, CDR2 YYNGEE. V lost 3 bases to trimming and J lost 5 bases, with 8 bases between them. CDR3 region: CASSAAPTGELFF. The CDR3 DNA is TGTGCCAGCAGCGCGGCCCCAACCGGGGAGCTGTTTTTT.

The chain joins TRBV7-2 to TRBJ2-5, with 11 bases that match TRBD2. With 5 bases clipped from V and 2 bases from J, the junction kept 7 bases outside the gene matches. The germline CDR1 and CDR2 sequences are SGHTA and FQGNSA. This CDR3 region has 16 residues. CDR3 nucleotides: TGTGCCAGCAGCATACCTAGGACTAGCGGGCAAGAGACCCAGTACTTC. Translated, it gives CASSIPRTSGQETQYF.

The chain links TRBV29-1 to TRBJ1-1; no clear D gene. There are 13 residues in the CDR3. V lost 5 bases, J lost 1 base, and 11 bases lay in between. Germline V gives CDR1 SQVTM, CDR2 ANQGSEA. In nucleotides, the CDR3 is TGCAGCGTTCCTCGGTTCGGGAACACTGAAGCTTTCTTT. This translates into CSVPRFGNTEAFF. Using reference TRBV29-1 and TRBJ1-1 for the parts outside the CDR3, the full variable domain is SAVISQKPSRDICQRGTSLTIQCQVDSQVTMMFWYRQQPGQSLTLIATANQGSEATYESGFVIDKFPISRPNLTFSTLTVSNMSPEDSSIYLCSVPRFGNTEAFFGQGTRLTVV.

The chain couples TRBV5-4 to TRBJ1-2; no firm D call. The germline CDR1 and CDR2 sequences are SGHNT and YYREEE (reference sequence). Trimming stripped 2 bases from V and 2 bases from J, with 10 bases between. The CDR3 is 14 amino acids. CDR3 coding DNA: TGTGCCAGCAGCTTATTCTACGGGAACTATGGCTACACCTTC. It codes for CASSLFYGNYGYTF.

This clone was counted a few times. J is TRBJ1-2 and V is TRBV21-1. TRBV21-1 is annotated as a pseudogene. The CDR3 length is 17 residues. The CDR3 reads CASSKCGRGGTNYGYTF. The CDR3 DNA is TGTGCCAGCAGCAAATGTGGAAGGGGAGGGACTAACTATGGCTACACCTTC.